Sequencing of this T cell receptor (beta chain) was carried out in a study of CD8 T cells in Susac syndrome. General study results and limits: The number of individuals included in the study's TCR sequencing and HLA analysis was acknowledged as relatively small.

Random hexamers were used to reverse transcribe roughly 0.45 to 1 ug of RNA. Via MiXCR, TCRdb re-called the immunoSEQ multiplex PCR reads, giving one row per CDR3 protein. This table holds around 46,000 distinct CDR3 sequences, almost 95% found once. In regard to this clonotype: Its cognate antigen is unknown.

V lost 4 bases, J lost 4 bases, and 13 bases lay in between. The V gene's germline CDR1 is MGHRA and CDR2 YSYEKL. This CDR3 is 14 amino acids long. Sequencing used CD8+ T cells from PBMCs. The J gene is TRBJ1-2, the V gene TRBV4-1; no firm D call. This receptor was obtained from a human donor in good health. The DNA for the CDR3 is TGCGCCAGCAGCCCCGCGACGCAGACCTATGGCTACACCTTC. Protein sequence: CASSPATQTYGYTF.